The sequence of this T cell receptor beta chain was determined in a study of T cells expressing NK-cell markers. General study findings and limits: Whether expanded NKG2C-expressing T cell clones recognize HCMV is unknown. The share of CD8+ T cells held by dominant NKG2C+ clonotypes was about 1.0-7.5% in six donors. A few donors' CD3+CD56-NKG2C+ cells were dominated by the same clonotypes.

This CDR3 comprises 12 residues. Per germline, CDR1 SNHLY and CDR2 FYNNEI. The TCR beta cDNA came from 5'RACE template switching with UMIs. TCRdb reprocessed the 5' RACE reads and keeps a single row for each CDR3 protein, giving no DNA. The clone table shows a few hundred thousand distinct CDR3 sequences, with the ten largest holding 5.2%. Details on this clonotype: What it recognizes is unknown.

The J gene is TRBJ1-4, the V gene TRBV2; without DNA, the TCRdb call of TRBD1 cannot be checked. Material for sequencing was blood T cells: a sorted CD56 or NKG2C T cell subset, CD4+ or CD8+ T cells, or bulk PBMC T cells (not recorded which). The TCR was taken from a man between 18 and 69 years old in good health. CDR3 protein: CASNPIGKKLFF.